This section outlines one T cell receptor (beta chain) sequence together with its context. The entry originates in a study of T cell changes during pregnancy in multiple sclerosis. V shed 3 bases and J 12 bases; nucleotides not matched to a gene: 5. The CDR3 totals 13 residues. The germline gives CDR1 SEHNR, CDR2 FQNEAQ (reference sequence). TCRdb keeps only in-frame clones here, not all; method: immunoSEQ multiplex PCR. The data show some 30,000 clones, 88% seen once. The chain joins TRBV7-9 to TRBJ1-4; TRBD1 matches 9 bases. Source: CD8+ T cells from peripheral blood mononuclear cells, taken in the second trimester of pregnancy. The sequence was collected from a female donor with multiple sclerosis, enrolled in a pregnancy study. Written as DNA, the CDR3 is TGTGCCAGCAGCTTTATTTGGGACAGGGAACTGTTTTTT. This encodes CASSFIWDRELFF.